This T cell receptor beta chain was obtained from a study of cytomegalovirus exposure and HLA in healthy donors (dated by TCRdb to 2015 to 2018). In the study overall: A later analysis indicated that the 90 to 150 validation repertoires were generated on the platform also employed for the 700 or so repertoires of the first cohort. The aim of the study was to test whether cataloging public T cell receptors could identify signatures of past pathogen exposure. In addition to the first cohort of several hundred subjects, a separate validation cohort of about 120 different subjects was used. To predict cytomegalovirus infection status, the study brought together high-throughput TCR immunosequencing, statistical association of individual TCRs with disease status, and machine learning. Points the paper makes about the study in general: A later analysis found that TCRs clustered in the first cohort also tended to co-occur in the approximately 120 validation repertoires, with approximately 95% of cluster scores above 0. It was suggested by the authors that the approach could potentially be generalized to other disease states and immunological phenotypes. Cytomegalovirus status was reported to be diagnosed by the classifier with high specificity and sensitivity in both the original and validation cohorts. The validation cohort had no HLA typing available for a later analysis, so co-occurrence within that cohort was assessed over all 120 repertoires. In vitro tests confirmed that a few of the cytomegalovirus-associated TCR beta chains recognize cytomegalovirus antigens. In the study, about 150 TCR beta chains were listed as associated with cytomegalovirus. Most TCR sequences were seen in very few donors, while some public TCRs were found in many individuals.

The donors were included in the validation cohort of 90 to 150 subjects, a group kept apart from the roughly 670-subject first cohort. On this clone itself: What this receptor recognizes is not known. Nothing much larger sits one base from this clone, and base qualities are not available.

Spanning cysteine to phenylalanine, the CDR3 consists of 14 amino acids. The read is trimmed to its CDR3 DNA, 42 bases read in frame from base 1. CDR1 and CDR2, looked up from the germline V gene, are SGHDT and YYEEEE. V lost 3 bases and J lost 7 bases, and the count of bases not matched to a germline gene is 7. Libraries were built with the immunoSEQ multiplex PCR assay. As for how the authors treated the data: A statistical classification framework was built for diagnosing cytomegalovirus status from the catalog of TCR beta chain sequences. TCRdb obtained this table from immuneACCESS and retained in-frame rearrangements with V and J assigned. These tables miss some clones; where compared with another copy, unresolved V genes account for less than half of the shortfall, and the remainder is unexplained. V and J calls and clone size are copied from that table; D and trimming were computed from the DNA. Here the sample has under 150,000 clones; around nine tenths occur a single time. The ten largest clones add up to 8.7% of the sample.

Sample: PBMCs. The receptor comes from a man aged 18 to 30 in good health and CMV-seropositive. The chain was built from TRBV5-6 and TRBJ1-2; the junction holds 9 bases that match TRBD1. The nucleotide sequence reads TGTGCCAGCAGCTCACAGGGGGCGCACGGTGGCTACACCTTC. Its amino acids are CASSSQGAHGGYTF.